One sample yielded the 12 T cell receptor beta chains listed below, sequenced in a study of T-cell reconstitution after alpha-beta-depleted transplantation in children. Whole-study results and caveats: Reportedly, roughly two months post-transplant, alpha-beta T cells arose from several hundred expanded graft clones.

Their antigen targets remain unknown. Preparation of the TCRbeta library was carried out with unique molecular identifiers. One entry per CDR3 protein, called by TCRdb with MiXCR from the PCR reads. The sample lists fewer than 40,000 distinct CDR3 sequences; over 6.5% were seen once. Source: peripheral blood, taken 60 days after TCRalphabeta/CD19-depleted stem cell transplant. The receptor set was obtained from a child less than two years old who had a stem cell transplant for acute myeloid leukemia, so the T cells may come from the graft donor.

This clonotype showed up many times. V gene TRBV29-1 combines with J gene TRBJ2-7; D gene uncertain. The CDR3 extends over 11 amino acids. The germline V gene has CDR1 SQVTM and CDR2 ANQGSEA. Trimming shortened V by 4 bases and J by 3 bases, and 7 bases separated the two germline ends. Written as DNA, the CDR3 is TGCAGCGTTGTGACGGACTACGAGCAGTACTTC. This sequence encodes CSVVTDYEQYF.

There are many counts of this clonotype. The gene calls are TRBV7-3 and TRBJ2-2; the D gene is possibly TRBD2 (6 bases). There are 13 residues in the CDR3. The germline V gene has CDR1 SGHTA and CDR2 FQGTGA. Deletions cut 10 bases from V and 3 bases from J, with 12 bases between. CDR3 protein: CATRDSHTGELFF. CDR3 bases: TGTGCCACCCGGGACTCTCACACCGGGGAGCTGTTTTTT. Full variable domain (outside the CDR3, taken from reference TRBV7-3 and TRBJ2-2): GAGVSQTPSNKVTEKGKYVELRCDPISGHTALYWYRQSLGQGPEFLIYFQGTGAADDSGLPNDRFFAVRPEGSVSTLKIQRTERGDSAVYLCATRDSHTGELFFGEGSRLTVL.

The V gene is TRBV4-3, the J gene TRBJ2-7; 16 nucleotides line up with TRBD2. The ends lost 0 bases at V and 2 bases at J; junction bases unmatched: 4. CDR3 length equals 18 residues. In germline, CDR1 is LGHNA, CDR2 YSLEER. The chain's CDR3 is CASSQDRGTSGRAYEQYF. The CDR3 DNA is TGCGCCAGCAGCCAAGATAGGGGGACTAGCGGGAGGGCCTACGAGCAGTACTTC.

This clonotype was counted between two and nine times. This rearrangement joins TRBV7-9 to TRBJ2-2; D perhaps matches TRBD2 (7 bases). V shed 3 bases and J shed 7 bases, with 12 bases lying between them. Looked up from germline, CDR1 is SEHNR and CDR2 is FQNEAQ (reference sequence). The CDR3 has 14 amino acids. The CDR3 reads CASSFAGANGELFF. The DNA for the CDR3 is TGTGCCAGCAGCTTCGCGGGGGCGAACGGGGAGCTGTTTTTT.

Many counts were recorded for this clonotype. J is TRBJ2-5 and V is TRBV4-3; TRBD2 agrees at 10 bases. This CDR3 comprises 17 residues. V shed 0 bases and J 1 base; nucleotides not matched to a gene: 5. CDR1 LGHNA and CDR2 YSLEER come from the germline V gene. The CDR3 sequence is CASSQDLAGAGQETQYF. The CDR3 region has the DNA TGCGCCAGCAGCCAAGATCTAGCGGGAGCCGGCCAAGAGACCCAGTACTTC.

The chain recombines TRBV6-2 or TRBV6-3 with TRBJ1-5; the D is unclear. CDR1 MNHEY and CDR2 SVGEGT come from the germline V gene. This CDR3 has 16 residues. V was trimmed by 2 bases and J by 0 bases, leaving 11 bases between them. The CDR3 loop reads CASSYPPRASNQPQHF. The CDR3 DNA reads as TGTGCCAGCAGTTACCCCCCAAGGGCTAGCAATCAGCCCCAGCATTTT.

The rearrangement joins TRBV5-6 to TRBJ2-7; D is unclear. This CDR3 spans 14 amino acids. The V gene's germline CDR1 is SGHDT and CDR2 YYEEEE. V was cut by 8 bases and J by 2 bases, with 17 bases left in between. This chain's CDR3 is CARGFGLTPYEQYF. The DNA of the CDR3 is TGTGCCAGGGGCTTCGGGCTAACCCCCTACGAGCAGTACTTC.

This clonotype was counted many times. The J gene is TRBJ2-1, the V gene TRBV29-1; 8 bases agree with TRBD2. The CDR3 consists of 14 residues. Germline V gene lookup returns CDR1 SQVTM and CDR2 ANQGSEA. V lost 8 bases and J lost 2; bases outside the gene matches: 8. The CDR3 coding sequence is TGCAGCCATGCCGGGACTAGACCCTACAATGAGCAGTTCTTC. It translates to CSHAGTRPYNEQFF.

This clonotype was observed many times. The rearrangement joins TRBV7-3 to TRBJ2-3; 11 positions agree with TRBD2. CDR1 and CDR2 from the germline V gene are SGHTA and FQGTGA. The J segment lost 5 bases and the V segment lost 3 bases, leaving 7 bases of the junction unmatched. There are 16 residues in the CDR3. The CDR3 protein is CASSFGTSGGGDTQYF. In DNA form, the CDR3 reads TGTGCCAGCAGCTTTGGGACTAGCGGAGGGGGAGATACGCAGTATTTT.

At least ten counts were recorded for this clonotype. The rearrangement joins TRBV7-2 to TRBJ1-1; a possible D gene is TRBD1 (6 bases). Germline V CDR1 and CDR2: SGHTA, FQGNSA. The CDR3 consists of 14 residues. V lost 5 bases and J 5 bases, leaving 15 bases between the germline ends. Here the CDR3 reads CASSLRRGLTEAFF. CDR3 coding DNA: TGTGCCAGCAGCCTCCGGCGGGGGCTAACTGAAGCTTTCTTT.

This clonotype has a count of ten or more. V gene TRBV7-9 combines with J gene TRBJ2-1; TRBD2 agrees at 9 bases. This CDR3 is 18 amino acids long. In germline, CDR1 is SEHNR, CDR2 FQNEAQ (reference sequence). The V and J ends lost 2 bases and 0 bases, in that order; junction bases with no gene match: 8. The CDR3 DNA is TGTGCCAGCAGCTTAACCCCTAGCGGGGACCCCTCCTACAATGAGCAGTTCTTC. Translating gives CASSLTPSGDPSYNEQFF.

This clonotype was observed at least ten times. The chain couples TRBV9 to TRBJ2-1; D may correspond to TRBD1 or TRBD2 (6 bases each). Germline-derived CDR1 and CDR2 are SGDLS and YYNGEE. The CDR3 covers 16 residues. V was pared by 0 bases and J by 3 bases, with 13 bases between. In nucleotides, the CDR3 is TGTGCCAGCAGCGTAGAACCGGGGGCCTACTACAATGAGCAGTTCTTC. This sequence encodes CASSVEPGAYYNEQFF.